The entry below gives a single TCR beta chain sequence along with its context. The germline V and J ends were trimmed by 5 bases and 0 bases, with 5 bases remaining between them. The CDR3 is 13 residues long. Germline V gene sequence: CDR1 SEHNR, CDR2 FQNEAQ (reference sequence). The sample originates from a study of T cell changes during pregnancy in multiple sclerosis. Clones were read by immunoSEQ multiplex PCR, and TCRdb kept only the in-frame ones, dropping some. Found here are about 48,000 clones, roughly 92% of them singletons; the top ten hold 0.75% to 0.95%. The sequencing used CD4+ T cells from peripheral blood mononuclear cells, collected in the second trimester of pregnancy. This rearrangement joins TRBV7-9 to TRBJ1-5, with D uncertain. The source of this sequence is a female donor in good health, enrolled as a control in a pregnancy study. This CDR3 reads CASSPYSNQPQHF. The CDR3, as DNA: TGTGCCAGCAGCCCGTATAGCAATCAGCCCCAGCATTTT.